A single sample is the source of the 13 T cell receptor beta chains below, sequenced in a study of blood T cell repertoires in COVID-19. TCRdb keeps only in-frame clones here, not all; method: immunoSEQ multiplex PCR. Seen here are roughly 250,000 clones, more than 75% observed once, and the top ten hold about 1%. The sample taken for sequencing was peripheral blood. All receptors derive from a man between 40 and 49 years old with acute or convalescent COVID-19.

The J gene is TRBJ1-1, the V gene TRBV4-2; maybe TRBD1 (6 bases). There are 15 residues in the CDR3. Germline V gene sequence: CDR1 LGHNA, CDR2 YNFKEQ. Trimming stripped 4 bases from V and 1 base from J, with 13 bases between. Here the CDR3 reads CASSPYRAGNTEAFF. In DNA form, the CDR3 reads TGTGCCAGCAGCCCATACAGGGCCGGGAACACTGAAGCTTTCTTT.

This clone was observed a single time. The chain has TRBV29-1 and TRBJ2-5, with 10 bases that match TRBD2. The CDR3 covers 15 residues. Trimming at V came to 8 bases and at J to 5 bases, leaving 14 bases not matched to a gene. Germline-derived CDR1 and CDR2 are SQVTM and ANQGSEA. The CDR3 reads CSTSGALAGGETQYF. The CDR3 bases are TGCAGCACCTCAGGGGCGTTAGCGGGGGGCGAGACCCAGTACTTC.

This chain links TRBV5-1 with TRBJ1-4, with TRBD1 matching 7 bases. The germline CDR1 and CDR2 sequences are SGHRS and YFSETQ. The CDR3 spans 15 residues. Trimming cost V 2 bases and J 8 bases; bases outside gene matches: 9. The CDR3, as DNA: TGCGCCAGCAGCTTAATGGGGCAGGGGGGCGAAAAACTGTTTTTT. Translating it yields CASSLMGQGGEKLFF.

This chain joins TRBV6-5 and TRBJ1-2; tentative D call: TRBD1 (6 bases). The CDR3 extends over 15 amino acids. Germline values: CDR1 MNHEY, CDR2 SVGAGI. V gave up 4 bases and J gave up 2 bases, with 14 bases separating them. CDR3 loop: CASSSQGTRNYGYTF. The CDR3 DNA reads TGTGCCAGCAGTTCCCAGGGGACACGGAACTATGGCTACACCTTC.

J is TRBJ2-7 and V is TRBV19, with D hard to call. Germline-derived CDR1 and CDR2 are LNHDA and SQIVND (reference sequence). The CDR3 spans 10 residues. V shed 7 bases and J shed 9 bases, with 10 bases lying between them. The CDR3 loop is CASISIAQYF. For the CDR3, the DNA is TGTGCCAGTATTTCGATAGCGCAGTACTTC.

The chain uses TRBV29-1 and TRBJ1-3; D ambiguous. Per germline, CDR1 SQVTM and CDR2 ANQGSEA. Trimming shortened V by 5 bases and J by 4 bases, and 9 bases separated the two germline ends. The CDR3 loop spans 12 amino acids. The CDR3, as DNA: TGCAGCGTTAACAGCTACGGAAACACCATATATTTT. It is translated as CSVNSYGNTIYF.

The V and J genes are TRBV3-1 (or the pseudogene TRBV3-2) and TRBJ1-3; no firm D call. The V and J ends lost 3 bases and 4 bases respectively, with 4 bases between them. Germline CDR1 LGHDT, CDR2 YNNKEL (reference sequence). This CDR3 contains 12 residues. The CDR3 nucleotides are TGTGCCAGCAGCCATCTCGGAAACACCATATATTTT. Translation gives CASSHLGNTIYF.

This chain joins TRBV11-1 and TRBJ2-5, with D perhaps matching TRBD1 (5 bases). Trimming removed 5 bases from V and 5 bases from J, with 15 bases in between. Germline CDR1 reads SGHAT; CDR2 reads FQDESV (reference sequence). This CDR3 region has 14 residues. The CDR3 protein is CASSTRTSRETQYF. Written as DNA, the CDR3 is TGTGCCAGCAGCACCAGGACATCCAGGGAGACCCAGTACTTC.

The chain uses TRBV6-5 and TRBJ1-6, with TRBD1 matching over 7 bases. J gave up 7 bases and V 7 bases, and 7 bases lay outside the gene matches. CDR1 and CDR2 from the germline V gene are MNHEY and SVGAGI. The CDR3 is 14 amino acids. The CDR3 DNA reads as TGTGCCAGCACCTGGACAGGAGGGAATTCACCCCTCCACTTT. As protein: CASTWTGGNSPLHF.

V and J are TRBV6-5 and TRBJ2-7; D call uncertain. CDR3 length equals 11 residues. Trimming left V 5 bases short and J 7 bases short, with 9 bases between. CDR1 is MNHEY, CDR2 SVGAGI, per germline. The DNA of the CDR3 is TGTGCCAGCAGTCTAGGTGGGGAGCAGTACTTC. As protein: CASSLGGEQYF.

V usage is TRBV2 and J usage is TRBJ1-5; 8 bases are a match to TRBD1. CDR1 is SNHLY and CDR2 is FYNNEI in the germline V gene. V shed 6 bases, J shed 3 bases, and the junction held 7 bases outside the gene matches. The length of the CDR3 is 15 residues. Written as DNA, the CDR3 is TGTGCCAGCAGCGGGACAGGAGTTTCCAATCAGCCCCAGCATTTT. Amino acid sequence: CASSGTGVSNQPQHF.

The rearrangement joins TRBV30 to TRBJ1-4; D call uncertain. The CDR3 loop spans 12 amino acids. From germline, CDR1 is GTSNPN and CDR2 SVGIG (reference sequence). This chain's CDR3 is CAYSATNEKLFF. The CDR3 region has the DNA TGTGCTTACAGTGCAACTAATGAAAAACTGTTTTTT.

The V and J genes are TRBV27 and TRBJ2-7, with TRBD1 as a possible D gene (7 bases). V lost 11 bases to trimming and J lost 4 bases, with 21 bases between them. CDR1 MNHEY and CDR2 SMNVEV come from the germline V gene (reference sequence). This CDR3 comprises 14 residues. The CDR3 DNA sequence: TGTGCCGTCGCAGGGGGGCCGACTGGATACGAGCAGTACTTC. Amino acids: CAVAGGPTGYEQYF.